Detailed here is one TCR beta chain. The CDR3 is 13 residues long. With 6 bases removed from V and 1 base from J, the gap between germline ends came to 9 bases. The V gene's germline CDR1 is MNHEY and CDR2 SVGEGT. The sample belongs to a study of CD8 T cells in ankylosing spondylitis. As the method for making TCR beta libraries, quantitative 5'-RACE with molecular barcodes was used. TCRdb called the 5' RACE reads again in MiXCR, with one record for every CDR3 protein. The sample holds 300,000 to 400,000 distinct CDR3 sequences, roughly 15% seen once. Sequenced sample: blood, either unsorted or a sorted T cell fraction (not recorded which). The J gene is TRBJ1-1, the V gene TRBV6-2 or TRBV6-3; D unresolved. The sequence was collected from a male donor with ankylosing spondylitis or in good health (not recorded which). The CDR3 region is CASSREPNTEAFF. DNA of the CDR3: TGTGCCAGCAGCCGGGAGCCGAACACTGAAGCTTTCTTT.